Reported below is one T cell receptor beta chain. V lost 0 bases to trimming and J lost 6 bases, with 27 bases between them. Per germline, CDR1 LGHDT and CDR2 YNNKEL (reference sequence). The CDR3 is 19 amino acids. The sample belongs to a study of blood T cell repertoires in COVID-19. Study context: The United States, Italy and Spain were the sources of the acute and convalescent COVID-19 samples.

Per the study methods: Reference gene primers were amplified, and this amplification served to estimate nucleated cell counts. Repertoires were generated with immunoSEQ multiplex PCR, while TCRdb's copy carries only in-frame clones and drops some. V and J calls and clone size follow that table, whereas D and trimming were derived from the DNA. In the table there are around 220,000 clones, around 83% of which are singletons. Patients at the Seattle site were enrolled during active infection and followed longitudinally. V gene TRBV3-1 (or the pseudogene TRBV3-2) combines with J gene TRBJ2-7, with D tentatively TRBD2 (5 bases). This clonotype was sampled from a woman older than 75 with COVID-19, enrolled during active disease. Input material: peripheral blood. The CDR3 DNA is TGTGCCAGCAGCCAAGAAGAAGGGAGTTCCGGACTCCTGAGTCCCGAGCAGTACTTC. Translated, it gives CASSQEEGSSGLLSPEQYF.